One T cell receptor (beta chain) is described in this entry. The data are from a study of shared clonotypes between healthy human individuals. Measured with immunoSEQ multiplex PCR; TCRdb has only the in-frame clones, and not every one. The repertoire includes more than 2 million clones, about 95% of them detected once, and approximately 0.13% sits in the top ten. Looked up from germline, CDR1 is GTSNPN and CDR2 is SVGIG (reference sequence). This CDR3 has 12 amino acids. Trimming left V 3 bases short and J 1 base short, with 6 bases between. The receptor's source is a man younger than 30 in good health. Sequenced material: naive CD4+ T cells sorted from blood. Subset in this sample: CD45RA+ positively selected. The chain combines TRBV30 with TRBJ1-1; D is ambiguous. The CDR3 bases are TGTGCCTGGAGAGAAAAGAACACTGAAGCTTTCTTT. Translation gives CAWREKNTEAFF. Supplemented by reference TRBV30 and TRBJ1-1, the full variable domain reads SQTIHQWPATLVQPVGSPLSLECTVEGTSNPNLYWYRQAAGRGLQLLFYSVGIGQISSEVPQNLSASRPQDRQFILSSKKLLLSDSGFYLCAWREKNTEAFFGQGTRLTVV.